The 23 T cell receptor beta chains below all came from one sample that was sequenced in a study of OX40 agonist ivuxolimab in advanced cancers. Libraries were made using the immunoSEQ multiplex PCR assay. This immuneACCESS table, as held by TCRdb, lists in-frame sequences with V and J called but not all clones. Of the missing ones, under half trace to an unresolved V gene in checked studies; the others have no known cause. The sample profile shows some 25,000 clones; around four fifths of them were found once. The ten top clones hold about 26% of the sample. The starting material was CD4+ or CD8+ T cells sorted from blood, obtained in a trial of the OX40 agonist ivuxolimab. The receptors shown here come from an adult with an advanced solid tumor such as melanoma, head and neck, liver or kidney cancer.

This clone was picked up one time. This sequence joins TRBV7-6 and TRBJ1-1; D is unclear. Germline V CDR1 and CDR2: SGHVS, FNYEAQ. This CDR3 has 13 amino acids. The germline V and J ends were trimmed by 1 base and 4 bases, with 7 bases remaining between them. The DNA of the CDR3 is TGTGCCAGCAGCTTAGGGGTAAGCACTGAAGCTTTCTTT. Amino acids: CASSLGVSTEAFF.

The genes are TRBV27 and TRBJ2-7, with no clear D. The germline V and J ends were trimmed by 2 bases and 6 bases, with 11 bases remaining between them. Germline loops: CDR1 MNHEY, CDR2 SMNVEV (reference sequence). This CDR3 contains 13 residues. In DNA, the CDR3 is TGTGCCAGCAGTTTAAGTCCAGGACGCGAGCAGTACTTC. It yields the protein CASSLSPGREQYF.

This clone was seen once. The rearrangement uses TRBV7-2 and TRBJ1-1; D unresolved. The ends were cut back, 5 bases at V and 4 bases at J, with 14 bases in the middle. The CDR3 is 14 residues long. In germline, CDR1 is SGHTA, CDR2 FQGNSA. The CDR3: CASSPYRSATEAFF. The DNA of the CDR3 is TGTGCCAGCAGCCCCTACCGATCCGCCACTGAAGCTTTCTTT.

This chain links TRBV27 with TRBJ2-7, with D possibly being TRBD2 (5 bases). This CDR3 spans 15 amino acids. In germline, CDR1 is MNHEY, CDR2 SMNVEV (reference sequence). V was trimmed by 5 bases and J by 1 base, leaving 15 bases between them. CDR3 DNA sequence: TGTGCCAGCAGTCCCATTGTCGGGGTATCCTACGAGCAGTACTTC. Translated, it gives CASSPIVGVSYEQYF.

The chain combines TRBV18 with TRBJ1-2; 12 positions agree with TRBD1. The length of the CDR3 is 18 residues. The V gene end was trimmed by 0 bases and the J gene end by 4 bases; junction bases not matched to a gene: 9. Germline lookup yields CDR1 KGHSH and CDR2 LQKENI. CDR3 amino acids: CASSPPNRDRGPGYGYTF. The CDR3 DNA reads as TGTGCCAGCTCACCACCCAACCGGGACAGGGGGCCGGGCTATGGCTACACCTTC.

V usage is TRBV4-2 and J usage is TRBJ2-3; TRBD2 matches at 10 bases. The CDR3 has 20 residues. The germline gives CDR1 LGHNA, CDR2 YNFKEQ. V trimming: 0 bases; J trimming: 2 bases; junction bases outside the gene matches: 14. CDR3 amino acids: CASSQDRVRLAGVATDTQYF. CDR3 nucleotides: TGTGCCAGCAGCCAAGATAGAGTTCGCCTAGCGGGGGTCGCCACAGATACGCAGTATTTT.

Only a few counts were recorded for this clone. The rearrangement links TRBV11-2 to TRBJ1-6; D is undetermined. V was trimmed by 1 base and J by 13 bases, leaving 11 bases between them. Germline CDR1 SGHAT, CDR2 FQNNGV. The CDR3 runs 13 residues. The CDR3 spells CASSLGALGPLHF. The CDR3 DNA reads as TGTGCCAGCAGCTTAGGGGCCCTAGGGCCCCTCCACTTT.

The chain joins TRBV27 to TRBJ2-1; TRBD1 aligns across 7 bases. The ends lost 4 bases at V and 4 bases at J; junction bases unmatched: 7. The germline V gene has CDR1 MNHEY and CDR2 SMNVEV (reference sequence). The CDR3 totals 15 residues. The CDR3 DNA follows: TGTGCCAGCAGTTCCCGACAGGGCAATTACAATGAGCAGTTCTTC. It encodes CASSSRQGNYNEQFF.

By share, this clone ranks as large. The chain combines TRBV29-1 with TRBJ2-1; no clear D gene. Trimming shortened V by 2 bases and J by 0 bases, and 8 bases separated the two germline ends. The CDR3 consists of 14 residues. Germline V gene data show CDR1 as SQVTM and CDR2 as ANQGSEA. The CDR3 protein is CSVERHSSYNEQFF. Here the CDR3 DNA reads TGCAGCGTTGAAAGACACAGCTCCTACAATGAGCAGTTCTTC.

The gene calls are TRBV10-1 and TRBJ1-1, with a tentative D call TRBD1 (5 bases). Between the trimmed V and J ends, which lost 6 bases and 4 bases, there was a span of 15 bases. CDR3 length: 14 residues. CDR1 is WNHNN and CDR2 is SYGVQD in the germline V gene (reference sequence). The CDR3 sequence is CASRGLGRATEAFF. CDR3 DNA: TGCGCCAGCAGGGGACTAGGTCGGGCCACTGAAGCTTTCTTT.

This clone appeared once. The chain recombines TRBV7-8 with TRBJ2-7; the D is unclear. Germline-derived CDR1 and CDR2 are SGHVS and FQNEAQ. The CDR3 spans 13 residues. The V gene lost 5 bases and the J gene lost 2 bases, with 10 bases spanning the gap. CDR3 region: CASSPAWAYEQYF. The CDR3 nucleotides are TGTGCCAGCAGCCCCGCCTGGGCCTACGAGCAGTACTTC. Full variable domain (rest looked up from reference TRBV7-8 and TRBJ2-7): GAGVSQSPRYKVAKRGQDVALRCDPISGHVSLFWYQQALGQGPEFLTYFQNEAQLDKSGLPSDRFFAERPEGSVSTLKIQRTQQEDSAVYLCASSPAWAYEQYFGPGTRLTVT.

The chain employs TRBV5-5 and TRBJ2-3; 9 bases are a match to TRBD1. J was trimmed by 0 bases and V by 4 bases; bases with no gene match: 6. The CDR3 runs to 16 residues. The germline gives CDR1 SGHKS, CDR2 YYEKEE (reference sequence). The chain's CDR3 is CASSEPGQGSTDTQYF. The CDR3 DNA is TGTGCCAGCAGCGAACCGGGACAGGGAAGCACAGATACGCAGTATTTT.

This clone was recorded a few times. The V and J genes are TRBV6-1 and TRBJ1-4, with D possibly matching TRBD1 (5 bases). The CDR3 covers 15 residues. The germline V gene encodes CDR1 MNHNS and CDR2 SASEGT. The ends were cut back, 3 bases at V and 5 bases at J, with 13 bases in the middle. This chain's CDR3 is CASSEQGGSNEKLFF. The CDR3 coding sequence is TGTGCCAGCAGTGAGCAGGGTGGGTCCAATGAAAAACTGTTTTTT.

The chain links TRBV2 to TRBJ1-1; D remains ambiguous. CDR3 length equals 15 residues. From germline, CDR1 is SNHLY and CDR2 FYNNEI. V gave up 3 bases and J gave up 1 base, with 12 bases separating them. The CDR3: CASSDGRLSNTEAFF. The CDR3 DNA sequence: TGTGCCAGCAGTGATGGTCGACTGTCGAACACTGAAGCTTTCTTT.

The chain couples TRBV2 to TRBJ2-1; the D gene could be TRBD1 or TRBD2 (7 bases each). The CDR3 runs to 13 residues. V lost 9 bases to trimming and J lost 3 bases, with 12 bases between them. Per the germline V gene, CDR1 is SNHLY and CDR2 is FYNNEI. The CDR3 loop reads CASQGGDYNEQFF. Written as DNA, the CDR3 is TGTGCCAGTCAGGGGGGGGACTACAATGAGCAGTTCTTC.

For the CDR3, the DNA is TGTGCCAGCAGCCCATGGCGGAATAGCGACGAGCAGTACTTC. It specifies CASSPWRNSDEQYF. The chain links TRBV14 to TRBJ2-7, with D possibly matching TRBD2 (5 bases). The CDR3 spans 14 residues. The ends were cut back, 4 bases at V and 5 bases at J, with 15 bases in the middle. The V gene's germline CDR1 is SGHDN and CDR2 FVKESK.

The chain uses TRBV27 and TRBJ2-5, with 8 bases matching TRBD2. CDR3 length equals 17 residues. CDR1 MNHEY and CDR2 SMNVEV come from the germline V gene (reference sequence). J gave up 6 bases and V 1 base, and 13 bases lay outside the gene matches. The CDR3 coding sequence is TGTGCCAGCAGTTTATTTGCGGGGGGCCGACTCGGGAAGACCCAGTACTTC. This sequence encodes CASSLFAGGRLGKTQYF.

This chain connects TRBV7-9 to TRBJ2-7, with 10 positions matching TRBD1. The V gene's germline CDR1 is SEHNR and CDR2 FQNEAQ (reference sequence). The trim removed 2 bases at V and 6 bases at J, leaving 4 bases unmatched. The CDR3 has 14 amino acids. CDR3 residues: CASSLRTGGSEQYF. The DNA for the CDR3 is TGTGCCAGCAGCTTACGGACAGGGGGTAGCGAGCAGTACTTC.

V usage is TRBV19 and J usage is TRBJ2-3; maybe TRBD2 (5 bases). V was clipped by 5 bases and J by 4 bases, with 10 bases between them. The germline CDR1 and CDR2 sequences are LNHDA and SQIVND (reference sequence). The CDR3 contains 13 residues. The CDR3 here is CASSLGLSDTQYF. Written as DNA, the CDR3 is TGTGCCAGTAGTCTTGGACTCTCAGATACGCAGTATTTT.

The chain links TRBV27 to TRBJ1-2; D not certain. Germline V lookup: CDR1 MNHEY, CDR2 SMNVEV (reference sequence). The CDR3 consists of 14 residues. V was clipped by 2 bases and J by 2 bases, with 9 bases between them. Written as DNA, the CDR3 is TGTGCCAGCAGTTTAAGCCAGCAAAACTATGGCTACACCTTC. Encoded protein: CASSLSQQNYGYTF.

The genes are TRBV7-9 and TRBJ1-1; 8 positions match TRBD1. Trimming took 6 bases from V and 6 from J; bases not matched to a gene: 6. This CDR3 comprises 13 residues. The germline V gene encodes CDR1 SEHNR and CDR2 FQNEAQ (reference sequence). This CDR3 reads CASSYSGQAEAFF. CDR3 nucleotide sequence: TGTGCCAGCAGTTACTCGGGACAGGCTGAAGCTTTCTTT.

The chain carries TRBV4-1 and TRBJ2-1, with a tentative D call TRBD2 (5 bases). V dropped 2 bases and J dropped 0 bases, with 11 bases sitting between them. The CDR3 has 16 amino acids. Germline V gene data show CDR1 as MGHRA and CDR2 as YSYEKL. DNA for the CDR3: TGCGCCAGCAGCCAAATTAGCGTACGCTCCTACAATGAGCAGTTCTTC. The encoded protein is CASSQISVRSYNEQFF.

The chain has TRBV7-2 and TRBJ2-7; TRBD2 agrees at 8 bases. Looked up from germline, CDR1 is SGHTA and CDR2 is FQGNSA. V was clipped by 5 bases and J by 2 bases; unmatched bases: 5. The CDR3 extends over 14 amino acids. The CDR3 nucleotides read TGTGCCAGCAGCCACGGGGGGGCCACCTACGAGCAGTACTTC. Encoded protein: CASSHGGATYEQYF.